These 28 T cell receptor beta chains originate from one sample sequenced in a study of blood T cell repertoires in COVID-19. Profiling relied on immunoSEQ multiplex PCR, and the TCRdb table lists in-frame clones only, not all of them. The sample lists approximately 99,000 clones; about 91% were seen once. The sample consisted of peripheral blood. The receptors were gathered from a man between 45 and 60 years old with COVID-19, enrolled during active disease.

The rearrangement joins TRBV12-3 or TRBV12-4 to TRBJ1-1; weak D call: TRBD1 (6 bases). The CDR3 runs to 13 residues. V was pared by 8 bases and J by 2 bases, with 12 bases between. The CDR3 reads CASGGALNTEAFF. CDR3 DNA sequence: TGTGCCAGCGGGGGGGCTTTAAACACTGAAGCTTTCTTT.

The chain is built from TRBV6-5 and TRBJ1-6; the D is unclear. The CDR3 is 15 residues long. Germline V CDR1 and CDR2: MNHEY, SVGAGI. V gave up 0 bases and J gave up 6 bases, with 9 bases separating them. The CDR3 protein is CASSYSHSSNSPLHF. The CDR3 DNA is TGTGCCAGCAGTTACTCTCACAGTTCTAATTCACCCCTCCACTTT.

V usage is TRBV18 and J usage is TRBJ2-1, with D tentatively TRBD1 (5 bases). Germline CDR1 and CDR2: KGHSH and LQKENI. CDR3 length equals 17 residues. V was trimmed by 3 bases and J by 0 bases, leaving 15 bases between them. The CDR3 DNA reads as TGTGCCAGCTCACCTCGATCCGATAGGGGCTCCTACAATGAGCAGTTCTTC. It encodes CASSPRSDRGSYNEQFF.

The chain links TRBV5-6 to TRBJ2-3, with D unclear. The germline V gene has CDR1 SGHDT and CDR2 YYEEEE. V was cut by 4 bases and J by 1 base, with 16 bases left in between. The CDR3 has 16 amino acids. The CDR3 region has the DNA TGTGCCAGCAGCCTTGCGGTGTTAGCAGGCACAGATACGCAGTATTTT. It yields the protein CASSLAVLAGTDTQYF.

The chain combines TRBV24-1 with TRBJ2-1; a weak D match, TRBD1 (7 bases). V lost 1 base, J lost 9 bases, and 15 bases lay in between. In germline, CDR1 is KGHDR, CDR2 SFDVKD. This CDR3 has 15 residues. As DNA, the CDR3 is TGTGCCACCAGTGATTTTGGCAGGGGGGAGACTGAGCAGTTCTTC. Encoded protein: CATSDFGRGETEQFF.

The chain employs TRBV7-3 and TRBJ1-2; D may be TRBD1 (6 bases). This CDR3 contains 13 residues. Between the trimmed V and J ends, which lost 2 bases and 4 bases, there was a span of 8 bases. CDR1 and CDR2 from the germline V gene are SGHTA and FQGTGA. The CDR3 coding sequence is TGTGCCAGCAGCTTAGGACAGCGCTATGGCTACACCTTC. Translation: CASSLGQRYGYTF.

The genes are TRBV7-9 and TRBJ2-2; D unclear. Germline CDR1 and CDR2: SEHNR and FQNEAQ (reference sequence). The V and J ends lost 4 bases and 7 bases respectively, with 25 bases between them. The length of the CDR3 is 18 residues. The CDR3 region is CASSSGEAELIIGGELFF. The CDR3 nucleotides are TGTGCCAGCAGCTCCGGCGAGGCGGAGCTCATTATAGGCGGGGAGCTGTTTTTT.

This clone came up a few times. The chain links TRBV28 to TRBJ1-4, with unresolved D. This CDR3 is 14 amino acids long. V was shortened by 2 bases and J by 7 bases, with 11 bases between the two germline ends. Germline V gene lookup returns CDR1 MDHEN and CDR2 SYDVKM. The CDR3 sequence: CASSLMGQFEKLFF. CDR3 nucleotide sequence: TGTGCCAGCAGTTTAATGGGCCAGTTTGAAAAACTGTTTTTT.

This clone showed up just once. This chain uses TRBV6-6 with TRBJ1-1, with D hard to call. The CDR3 runs to 15 residues. Germline CDR1 and CDR2: MNHNY and SVGAGI (reference sequence). With 5 bases removed from V and 0 bases from J, the gap between germline ends came to 13 bases. CDR3 nucleotides: TGTGCCAGCAGTCCCCGGGGAGCGGTGAACACTGAAGCTTTCTTT. Protein: CASSPRGAVNTEAFF.

The chain employs TRBV28 and TRBJ1-2; 9 nucleotides agree with TRBD1. Losses at the gene ends were 7 bases for V and 4 bases for J; bases not matched to a gene: 16. The germline gives CDR1 MDHEN, CDR2 SYDVKM. CDR3 length: 17 amino acids. The CDR3 here is CASTPTGGNGMSYGYTF. For the CDR3, the DNA is TGTGCCAGCACTCCAACAGGGGGCAACGGAATGTCCTATGGCTACACCTTC.

This chain uses TRBV5-5 with TRBJ1-5; TRBD1 might be the D (5 bases). The V and J ends lost 4 bases and 3 bases respectively, with 17 bases between them. The germline CDR1 and CDR2 sequences are SGHKS and YYEKEE (reference sequence). The CDR3 sequence is 16 residues long. Here the CDR3 reads CASSPTGGGNNQPQHF. The CDR3 nucleotides are TGTGCCAGCAGCCCAACTGGGGGGGGGAACAATCAGCCCCAGCATTTT.

The V and J genes are TRBV6-5 and TRBJ1-2; D is perhaps TRBD1 (6 bases). Germline lookup yields CDR1 MNHEY and CDR2 SVGAGI. Trimming took off 8 bases at V and 7 bases at J, with 20 bases between the two ends. The CDR3 length is 14 residues. The CDR3 nucleotides are TGTGCCAGCGCGCAGGTCGGGGGCGGGAGTGGCTACACCTTC. It codes for CASAQVGGGSGYTF.

V is TRBV20-1 and J is TRBJ2-1; D perhaps matches TRBD1 (5 bases). This CDR3 has 11 residues. Trimming removed 3 bases from V and 8 bases from J, with 8 bases in between. CDR1 DFQATT and CDR2 SNEGSKA come from the germline V gene (reference sequence). As DNA, the CDR3 is TGCAGTGCTAGGGGGCTGGATGAGCAGTTCTTC. It encodes CSARGLDEQFF.

This clone has a count of ten or more. The rearrangement joins TRBV5-6 to TRBJ2-7, with TRBD1 matching over 8 bases. Unmatched junction bases numbered 9, after V lost 2 bases and J lost 5 bases. The CDR3 is made up of 15 amino acids. Germline V gene sequence: CDR1 SGHDT, CDR2 YYEEEE. The CDR3 protein is CASSFPIGQGDEQYF. CDR3 DNA: TGTGCCAGCAGCTTTCCCATCGGACAGGGTGACGAGCAGTACTTC.

The CDR3 reads CASSLSSMNTEAFF. Written as DNA, the CDR3 is TGTGCCAGCAGTTTATCCAGTATGAACACTGAAGCTTTCTTT. V is TRBV28 and J is TRBJ1-1; D is ambiguous. V lost 1 base, J lost 0 bases, and 6 bases lay in between. The CDR3 is made up of 14 amino acids. Germline CDR1 is MDHEN and CDR2 is SYDVKM.

The chain combines TRBV30 with TRBJ1-6; 9 bases are shared with TRBD1. J lost 1 base, V lost 3 bases, and 16 bases had no gene match. The CDR3 has 20 residues. Germline values: CDR1 GTSNPN, CDR2 SVGIG (reference sequence). The CDR3 loop is CAWRTSRMGQGGSYNSPLHF. The CDR3, as DNA: TGTGCCTGGAGAACTTCCCGTATGGGACAGGGAGGGTCCTATAATTCACCCCTCCACTTT.

The chain combines TRBV28 with TRBJ1-3; possibly TRBD1 for D (5 bases). Trimming removed 3 bases at V and 2 bases at J, with 14 bases between. The CDR3 spans 16 residues. Germline V gene lookup returns CDR1 MDHEN and CDR2 SYDVKM. CDR3 in amino acids: CASSFPTTAPGNTIYF. The DNA for the CDR3 is TGTGCCAGCAGTTTCCCCACGACAGCGCCTGGAAACACCATATATTTT.

The chain has TRBV7-9 and TRBJ2-5, with 7 bases that match TRBD2. Germline V gene sequence: CDR1 SEHNR, CDR2 FQNEAQ (reference sequence). This CDR3 region has 15 residues. Trimming cost V 1 base and J 2 bases; bases outside gene matches: 4. The CDR3 reads CASSLGRGIQETQYF. The CDR3 coding sequence is TGTGCCAGCAGCTTAGGGCGGGGGATACAAGAGACCCAGTACTTC.

V gene TRBV9 combines with J gene TRBJ1-6; TRBD1 agrees at 8 bases. V lost 7 bases to trimming and J lost 6 bases; unmatched junction nucleotides: 3. The CDR3 spans 13 residues. From germline, CDR1 is SGDLS and CDR2 YYNGEE. CDR3 DNA: TGTGCCAGCGGAGACAGGGGTAATTCACCCCTCCACTTT. It is translated as CASGDRGNSPLHF. Complete variable domain (other parts from reference TRBV9 and TRBJ1-6): DSGVTQTPKHLITATGQRVTLRCSPRSGDLSVYWYQQSLDQGLQFLIQYYNGEERAKGNILERFSAQQFPDLHSELNLSSLELGDSALYFCASGDRGNSPLHFGNGTRLTVT.

This chain links TRBV24-1 with TRBJ2-1; 15 bases are a match to TRBD2. The CDR3 runs to 19 residues. Germline V gene lookup returns CDR1 KGHDR and CDR2 SFDVKD. V lost 5 bases to trimming and J lost 0 bases; unmatched junction nucleotides: 7. The CDR3 DNA follows: TGTGCCACCAGTGGTCGGACTAGCGGGGGGGATGGCTCCTACAATGAGCAGTTCTTC. Its translation: CATSGRTSGGDGSYNEQFF.

The chain couples TRBV6-5 to TRBJ2-7; TRBD1 matches 8 bases. Germline V gene data show CDR1 as MNHEY and CDR2 as SVGAGI. CDR3 length: 15 amino acids. V lost 8 bases to trimming and J lost 0 bases; unmatched junction nucleotides: 9. CDR3 sequence (DNA): TGTGCCAGCGGAGAGGGACAGGCAAGCTCCTACGAGCAGTACTTC. It translates to CASGEGQASSYEQYF.

V and J are TRBV10-1 and TRBJ2-1; 14 positions agree with TRBD2. V shed 5 bases and J 8 bases; nucleotides not matched to a gene: 11. The CDR3 extends over 17 amino acids. Germline-derived CDR1 and CDR2 are WNHNN and SYGVQD (reference sequence). The CDR3 reads CASSYGLAGGRAYEQFF. The CDR3 DNA sequence: TGCGCCAGCAGTTACGGACTAGCGGGGGGACGGGCCTATGAGCAGTTCTTC.

The chain is built from TRBV15 and TRBJ2-7; a possible D gene is TRBD2 (6 bases). V was pared by 5 bases and J by 2 bases, with 13 bases between. The germline V gene has CDR1 LNHNV and CDR2 YYDKDF (reference sequence). The CDR3 runs to 14 residues. CDR3 DNA: TGTGCCACCAGCCCCCGATCGGGGGCCTACGAGCAGTACTTC. Its translation is CATSPRSGAYEQYF.

The chain combines TRBV28 with TRBJ2-1; D possibly corresponds to TRBD2 (6 bases). The V gene's germline CDR1 is MDHEN and CDR2 SYDVKM. V was cut by 5 bases and J by 5 bases, with 10 bases left in between. This CDR3 comprises 13 residues. The CDR3, as DNA: TGTGCCAGCAGTAGGCGGGACCACAATGAGCAGTTCTTC. Encoded protein: CASSRRDHNEQFF.

The chain combines TRBV27 with TRBJ2-7, with 8 positions matching TRBD1. The ends lost 6 bases at V and 3 bases at J; junction bases unmatched: 10. In germline, CDR1 is MNHEY, CDR2 SMNVEV (reference sequence). There are 15 residues in the CDR3. The CDR3 coding sequence is TGTGCCAGCAGCCCGACCCGGGACAGGTTCTACGAGCAGTACTTC. Its translation is CASSPTRDRFYEQYF.

In the case of this clone: Other DNA sequences in this specimen translate into the identical CDR3. The chain has TRBV3-1 (or the pseudogene TRBV3-2) and TRBJ2-7; tentatively, D is TRBD2 (6 bases). V was trimmed by 2 bases and J by 0 bases, leaving 14 bases between them. Germline-derived CDR1 and CDR2 are LGHDT and YNNKEL (reference sequence). CDR3 length equals 16 residues. The CDR3 spells CASSQMWTTSSYEQYF. CDR3 in DNA: TGTGCCAGCAGCCAAATGTGGACTACGAGCTCCTACGAGCAGTACTTC.

The gene calls are TRBV19 and TRBJ2-7; D gene uncertain. The CDR3 runs to 13 residues. V dropped 7 bases and J dropped 3 bases, with 13 bases sitting between them. The germline CDR1 and CDR2 sequences are LNHDA and SQIVND (reference sequence). The CDR3 here is CASNTRPGYEQYF. In DNA form, the CDR3 reads TGTGCCAGTAATACCCGCCCGGGCTACGAGCAGTACTTC.

The rearrangement uses TRBV7-3 and TRBJ2-7; 8 positions match TRBD1. This CDR3 spans 13 amino acids. The junction had 4 bases not matched to a gene; V was cut back by 6 bases and J by 3 bases. From germline, CDR1 is SGHTA and CDR2 FQGTGA. CDR3 coding DNA: TGTGCCAGCAGTCCCGACAGGGGCTACGAGCAGTACTTC. Amino acids: CASSPDRGYEQYF.